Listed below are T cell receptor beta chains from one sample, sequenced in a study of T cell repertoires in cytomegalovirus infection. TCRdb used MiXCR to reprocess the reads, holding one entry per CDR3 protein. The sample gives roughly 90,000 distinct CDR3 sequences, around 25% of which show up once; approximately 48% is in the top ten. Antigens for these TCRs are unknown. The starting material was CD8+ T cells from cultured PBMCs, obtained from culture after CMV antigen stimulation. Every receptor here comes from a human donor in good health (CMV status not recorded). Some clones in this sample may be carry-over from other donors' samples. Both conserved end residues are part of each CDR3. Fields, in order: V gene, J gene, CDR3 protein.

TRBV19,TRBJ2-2,CASSTGTVNMGGTGELFF
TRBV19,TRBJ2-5,CATSGRDKAETQYF
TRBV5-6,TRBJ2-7,CASNLGGNLYEQYF
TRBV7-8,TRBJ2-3,CASRLSGGLPDTQYF
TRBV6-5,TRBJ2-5,CASSYAGAETQYF
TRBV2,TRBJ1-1,CASQFAGAEAFF
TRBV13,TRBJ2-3,CASSSGQVTDTQYF
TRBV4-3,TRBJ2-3,CASSTRGDTQYF
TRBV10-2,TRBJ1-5,CASSDGQPQHF
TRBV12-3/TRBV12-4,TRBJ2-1,CASSLWDRNEQFF
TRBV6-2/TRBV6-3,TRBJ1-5,CASSPTVINQPQHF
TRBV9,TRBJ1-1,CASSVEALDTEAFF
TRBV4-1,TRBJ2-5,CASGQDPSALVLYF
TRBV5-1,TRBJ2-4,CASSEQGNIQYF
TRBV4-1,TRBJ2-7,CASSQEAEGLYEQYF
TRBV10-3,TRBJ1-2,CAISDVLNGYTF
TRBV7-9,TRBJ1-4,CASSFPRGREISEEKLFF